The 18 T cell receptor beta chains in this list originate from one sample, sequenced in a study of brain T cells in children with intractable seizures. Here immunoSEQ multiplex PCR was the method, and the copy in TCRdb shows in-frame clones only, minus some. The sample includes some 76,000 clones, 90% to 95% of them seen just once. The sequenced sample was peripheral blood, obtained at surgery. The source is a boy under two years old with tuberous sclerosis and intractable seizures.

This chain uses TRBV30 with TRBJ1-1; tentative D call: TRBD1 (5 bases). V lost 0 bases and J lost 5, with 13 bases in between. The CDR3 totals 14 residues. Germline V gives CDR1 GTSNPN, CDR2 SVGIG (reference sequence). The CDR3 DNA is TGTGCCTGGAGTGTACTTGGGGGTAGAACTGAAGCTTTCTTT. Residues: CAWSVLGGRTEAFF.

The chain combines TRBV29-1 with TRBJ2-7; 12 nucleotides agree with TRBD2. V dropped 6 bases and J dropped 0; count of bases not matched to a gene: 15. The CDR3 contains 18 residues. CDR1 and CDR2 from the germline V gene are SQVTM and ANQGSEA. Here the CDR3 reads CSVDSGAGLAGISYEQYF. The CDR3, as DNA: TGCAGCGTCGACTCAGGGGCCGGACTAGCGGGAATCTCCTACGAGCAGTACTTC.

The rearrangement links TRBV11-3 to TRBJ1-1, with D possibly matching TRBD1 (5 bases). Germline V gene data show CDR1 as SGHNT and CDR2 as YENEEA. V lost 5 bases to trimming and J lost 8 bases, with 21 bases between them. This CDR3 is built from 15 residues. The CDR3 is CASSLPGVPGVEAFF. CDR3 in DNA: TGTGCCAGCAGCCTGCCGGGGGTTCCGGGGGTGGAAGCTTTCTTT.

This sequence joins TRBV25-1 and TRBJ2-5; no clear D gene. In germline, CDR1 is MGHDK, CDR2 SYGVNS. The CDR3 sequence is 13 residues long. Trimming took 0 bases from V and 3 from J, leaving 5 bases between them. In DNA form, the CDR3 reads TGTGCCAGCAGTGAATACGTTAAAGAGACCCAGTACTTC. It codes for CASSEYVKETQYF.

V gene TRBV28 combines with J gene TRBJ1-2; D not certain. Germline CDR1 and CDR2: MDHEN and SYDVKM. V was cut by 0 bases and J by 5 bases, with 7 bases left in between. CDR3 length: 13 residues. CDR3 region: CASSLWEGYGYTF. The CDR3 DNA is TGTGCCAGCAGTTTATGGGAGGGATATGGCTACACCTTC.

This chain uses TRBV4-1 with TRBJ2-7; 9 bases are a match to TRBD2. CDR3 length equals 16 residues. V lost 1 base and J lost 3; bases outside the gene matches: 7. Germline CDR1 reads MGHRA; CDR2 reads YSYEKL. The CDR3 region is CASSQALGGGVYEQYF. The CDR3 nucleotides are TGCGCCAGCAGCCAAGCCCTGGGCGGGGGGGTCTACGAGCAGTACTTC.

The chain combines TRBV5-4 with TRBJ1-6, with 7 bases that match TRBD1. CDR3 length: 16 amino acids. V lost 0 bases and J lost 9; bases outside the gene matches: 9. CDR1 SGHNT and CDR2 YYREEE come from the germline V gene (reference sequence). The CDR3 bases are TGTGCCAGCAGCTTGGACAGGGGACTATCCGGTTCACCCCTCCACTTT. This gives the protein CASSLDRGLSGSPLHF.

This clone has only one observation. The genes are TRBV4-2 and TRBJ1-1; perhaps TRBD1 as D (5 bases). CDR1 is LGHNA, CDR2 YNFKEQ, per germline. Trimming cost V 5 bases and J 0 bases, with 7 bases left between them. The CDR3 is 13 amino acids. In nucleotides, the CDR3 is TGTGCCAGCAGCACGACAGTGAACACTGAAGCTTTCTTT. Translated: CASSTTVNTEAFF.

This chain uses TRBV29-1 with TRBJ1-1, with 11 bases matching TRBD1. From germline, CDR1 is SQVTM and CDR2 ANQGSEA. V shed 7 bases and J 6 bases; nucleotides not matched to a gene: 4. CDR3 size: 12 residues. The CDR3 reads CSARGQGAEAFF. The CDR3 region has the DNA TGCAGCGCTAGGGGACAGGGGGCTGAAGCTTTCTTT.

This chain connects TRBV19 to TRBJ1-1, with a possible D match to TRBD1 (6 bases). Deletions cut 3 bases from V and 1 base from J, with 15 bases between. Germline V gene sequence: CDR1 LNHDA, CDR2 SQIVND (reference sequence). The CDR3 totals 16 residues. The CDR3 here is CASSIKLRGPNTEAFF. The CDR3 DNA is TGTGCCAGTAGTATCAAACTTCGGGGGCCGAACACTGAAGCTTTCTTT. The full variable domain, its missing parts supplied by reference TRBV19 and TRBJ1-1, is DGGITQSPKYLFRKEGQNVTLSCEQNLNHDAMYWYRQDPGQGLRLIYYSQIVNDFQKGDIAEGYSVSREKKESFPLTVTSAQKNPTAFYLCASSIKLRGPNTEAFFGQGTRLTVV.

This rearrangement joins TRBV13 to TRBJ2-3, with 10 bases aligning to TRBD2. CDR3 length: 17 residues. Unmatched junction bases numbered 14, after V lost 5 bases and J lost 6 bases. Germline values: CDR1 PRHDT, CDR2 FYEKMQ (reference sequence). CDR3 sequence reads: CASSQFGSGGARDTQYF. The CDR3 DNA is TGTGCCAGCAGCCAATTTGGCAGCGGGGGGGCAAGGGATACGCAGTATTTT.

This chain connects TRBV12-5 to TRBJ2-3, with 7 bases lining up with TRBD2. V shed 2 bases, J shed 6 bases, and the junction held 5 bases outside the gene matches. Per the germline V gene, CDR1 is LGHNT and CDR2 is FRNRAP. The length of the CDR3 is 14 residues. The CDR3 protein is CASGLSGVIDTQYF. CDR3 in DNA: TGTGCTAGTGGTTTGAGCGGGGTAATCGATACGCAGTATTTT. Combining the CDR3 with reference TRBV12-5 and TRBJ2-3 gives the whole variable domain DARVTQTPRHKVTEMGQEVTMRCQPILGHNTVFWYRQTMMQGLELLAYFRNRAPLDDSGMPKDRFSAEMPDATLATLKIQPSEPRDSAVYFCASGLSGVIDTQYFGPGTRLTVL.

The chain combines TRBV5-1 with TRBJ1-1; TRBD1 might be the D (5 bases). The V end lost 4 bases, the J end lost 1 base, and 14 bases lay between the germline ends. The CDR3 length is 15 residues. Per the germline V gene, CDR1 is SGHRS and CDR2 is YFSETQ. CDR3 amino acids: CASSKPGRSNTEAFF. The CDR3 DNA reads TGCGCCAGCAGCAAACCGGGACGATCGAACACTGAAGCTTTCTTT.

The chain is built from TRBV7-3 and TRBJ2-3; a weak D match, TRBD2 (5 bases). Trimming removed 5 bases at V and 1 base at J, with 10 bases between. Looked up from germline, CDR1 is SGHTA and CDR2 is FQGTGA. This CDR3 has 14 amino acids. The CDR3 protein is CASSPNGGTDTQYF. The DNA for the CDR3 is TGTGCCAGCAGCCCCAACGGGGGCACAGATACGCAGTATTTT.

This clone was observed a single time. The chain joins TRBV3-1 (or the pseudogene TRBV3-2) to TRBJ2-3; no reliable D call. The V gene's germline CDR1 is LGHDT and CDR2 YNNKEL (reference sequence). This CDR3 has 12 amino acids. The V end was cut by 1 base, the J end by 4 bases, with 3 bases between. CDR3 sequence: CASSQGPDTQYF. In DNA form, the CDR3 reads TGTGCCAGCAGCCAAGGTCCAGATACGCAGTATTTT.

The chain combines TRBV2 with TRBJ1-6; unclear D gene. Germline V lookup: CDR1 SNHLY, CDR2 FYNNEI. The V and J ends lost 2 bases and 7 bases respectively, with 6 bases between them. This CDR3 has 13 amino acids. The CDR3 DNA reads TGTGCCAGCAGTGAACAAGGAAATTCACCCCTCCACTTT. As protein: CASSEQGNSPLHF.

CDR3 sequence reads: CASSLDPGDGTDTQYF. The CDR3 DNA follows: TGCGCCAGCAGCTTGGATCCGGGGGACGGGACAGATACGCAGTATTTT. The chain employs TRBV5-1 and TRBJ2-3, with D perhaps matching TRBD2 (6 bases). The CDR3 has 16 amino acids. Germline V gene data show CDR1 as SGHRS and CDR2 as YFSETQ. Deletions cut 0 bases from V and 3 bases from J, with 14 bases between. Full variable domain (outside the CDR3, taken from reference TRBV5-1 and TRBJ2-3): KAGVTQTPRYLIKTRGQQVTLSCSPISGHRSVSWYQQTPGQGLQFLFEYFSETQRNKGNFPGRFSGRQFSNSRSEMNVSTLELGDSALYLCASSLDPGDGTDTQYFGPGTRLTVL.

The chain carries TRBV7-2 and TRBJ2-7; D remains ambiguous. The CDR3 covers 14 residues. Trimming removed 5 bases at V and 2 bases at J, with 13 bases between. Germline-derived CDR1 and CDR2 are SGHTA and FQGNSA. Written as DNA, the CDR3 is TGTGCCAGCAGCCCTACGGCGACCACCTACGAGCAGTACTTC. Encoded protein: CASSPTATTYEQYF. The full variable domain, rest sourced from reference TRBV7-2 and TRBJ2-7, is GAGVSQSPSNKVTEKGKDVELRCDPISGHTALYWYRQSLGQGLEFLIYFQGNSAPDKSGLPSDRFSAERTGGSVSTLTIQRTQQEDSAVYLCASSPTATTYEQYFGPGTRLTVT.